This T cell receptor beta chain was identified during a study of T-cell reconstitution after alpha-beta-depleted transplantation in children. There are a few counts of this clonotype. Its antigen is unknown. Unique molecular identifiers featured in how the TCRbeta library was prepared. TCRdb reprocessed the PCR reads with MiXCR, giving one entry per CDR3 protein. The sample has approximately 210,000 distinct CDR3 sequences, approximately 15% seen once. The study's findings and limits: It was newly produced T cells that mostly accounted for T-cell counts and diversity one year after transplant. After transplant, high TCRbeta diversity at day 60 in some patients arose from surviving recipient T cells and thymic progenitors. About two months after transplant, alpha-beta T cells reportedly came from several hundred expanded graft clones.

The clonotype comes from a male patient under 10 years old who had a stem cell transplant for acute lymphoblastic leukemia, so the T cells may come from the graft donor. Material: PBMCs, mostly from graft donor cells, obtained 360 days after TCRalphabeta/CD19-depleted stem cell transplant.

The CDR3: CASSLYYSSGAADTGELFF. CDR3 nucleotide sequence: TGTGCCAGCAGTTTATACTACTCCTCCGGGGCGGCCGACACCGGGGAGCTGTTTTTT. This chain joins TRBV28 and TRBJ2-2; D might be TRBD1 or TRBD2, each matching 5 bases. From germline, CDR1 is MDHEN and CDR2 SYDVKM. The V end lost 1 base, the J end lost 3 bases, and 21 bases lay between the germline ends. CDR3 length: 19 amino acids.